This T cell receptor beta chain comes out of a study of cytomegalovirus exposure and HLA in healthy donors. The study's findings and limits: Altogether, some 170 TCR beta chains were recorded as cytomegalovirus-associated.

This CDR3 comprises 15 residues. V gave up 3 bases and J gave up 4 bases, with 14 bases separating them. Germline lookup yields CDR1 LNHDA and CDR2 SQIVND (reference sequence). Produced via immunoSEQ multiplex PCR; TCRdb's table is partial and in-frame only. The sample yields around 100,000 clones, about 95% seen once. Regarding this clone: The target antigen is unknown.

These donors were members of the approximately 120-subject validation cohort, a group separate from the approximately 640-subject first cohort. This sequence was found in a woman younger than 30 in good health and CMV-seronegative. The sequenced sample consisted of PBMCs. The chain is built from TRBV19 and TRBJ2-3; D might be TRBD2 (6 bases). The DNA for the CDR3 is TGTGCCAGTAGTATTGGAGGGGTAGGGGCAGATACGCAGTATTTT. Residues: CASSIGGVGADTQYF.